The 9 T cell receptor beta chains reported below all come from one sample, sequenced in a study of blood T cells in healthy people across ages (dated by TCRdb to between 2014 and 2017). Library generation was performed with 5' RACE. Sequencing used an Illumina HiSeq 2500. A second PCR of about 6 to 11 cycles was performed with a sample-barcoded 5' primer and a J-beta primer mix. Using fastp trimming at Q25 and MiXCR clonotype assembly, TCRdb reanalyzed the public sequencing data and kept in-frame beta chains. Records with the same CDR3 protein are collapsed into one entry carrying the most frequent genes and DNA. The sample table shows 750,000 to 950,000 distinct CDR3 sequences, and about 53% are seen once. The top ten clonotypes cover approximately 41% of the sample. The sequenced material came from blood. The receptors shown here come from a man at least 80 years old in good health.

The chain couples TRBV6-1 to TRBJ1-2; 8 positions match TRBD1. Trimming at V came to 4 bases and at J to 7 bases, leaving 5 bases not matched to a gene. Germline CDR1 reads MNHNS; CDR2 reads SASEGT. The CDR3 extends over 13 amino acids. The CDR3 region has the DNA TGTGCCAGCAGTGCACAGGGGGTGGTTGGCTACACCTTC. It specifies CASSAQGVVGYTF.

A few counts support this clonotype. The V and J genes are TRBV10-3 and TRBJ2-7; perhaps TRBD1 as D (5 bases). This CDR3 spans 14 amino acids. The V and J ends lost 3 bases and 0 bases respectively, with 9 bases between them. Germline V lookup: CDR1 ENHRY, CDR2 SYGVKD. The CDR3 bases are TGTGCCATCAGTGACAGGGCGAGCTCCTACGAGCAGTACTTC. It specifies CAISDRASSYEQYF.

This clonotype appeared a few times. The V gene is TRBV29-1, the J gene TRBJ2-1; no clear D. This CDR3 comprises 11 residues. Trimming stripped 2 bases from V and 8 bases from J, with 7 bases between. Germline V gene lookup returns CDR1 SQVTM and CDR2 ANQGSEA. The CDR3 DNA sequence: TGCAGCGTTGAAAGTCTTTATGAGCAGTTCTTC. Protein product: CSVESLYEQFF.

V usage is TRBV6-5 and J usage is TRBJ2-4, with D maybe TRBD2 (5 bases). CDR1 is MNHEY, CDR2 SVGAGI, per germline. This CDR3 has 14 residues. Between the trimmed V and J ends, which lost 8 bases and 0 bases, there was a span of 11 bases. CDR3 in DNA: TGTGCCAGCGGACCCGAGGGAGCCAAAAACATTCAGTACTTC. Protein product: CASGPEGAKNIQYF.

The V call is TRBV4-2, the J call TRBJ2-5, with a possible D match to TRBD2 (6 bases). The germline gives CDR1 LGHNA, CDR2 YNFKEQ. The CDR3 length is 15 residues. With 0 bases removed from V and 5 bases from J, the gap between germline ends came to 13 bases. The CDR3 bases are TGTGCCAGCAGCCAAGACGGAGCGGAGGGGGAGACCCAGTACTTC. Its protein is CASSQDGAEGETQYF.

This sequence joins TRBV5-5 and TRBJ2-5, with 11 bases aligning to TRBD1. This CDR3 has 18 residues. The germline gives CDR1 SGHKS, CDR2 YYEKEE (reference sequence). The J segment lost 1 base and the V segment lost 2 bases, leaving 10 bases of the junction unmatched. DNA for the CDR3: TGTGCCAGCAGCTTTCAACCTGGGACAGGGGGGCGCCAAGAGACCCAGTACTTC. Protein: CASSFQPGTGGRQETQYF.

At least ten counts were recorded for this clonotype. This chain links TRBV27 with TRBJ2-2; D is perhaps TRBD2 (6 bases). Germline V gives CDR1 MNHEY, CDR2 SMNVEV (reference sequence). Trimming removed 3 bases from V and 4 bases from J, with 6 bases in between. CDR3 length: 13 amino acids. CDR3 in amino acids: CASSLGGTGELFF. CDR3 coding DNA: TGTGCCAGCAGTTTGGGAGGCACCGGGGAGCTGTTTTTT.

V is TRBV6-5 and J is TRBJ2-5; D may be TRBD2 (5 bases). The end of the DNA is better explained by TRBJ2-7, so the J call may be wrong. The CDR3 has 14 residues. Germline CDR1 is MNHEY and CDR2 is SVGAGI. In DNA form, the CDR3 reads TGTGCCGTCAAGAGGGCCCAAGGTACCTACGAGCAGTACTTC. It yields the protein CAVKRAQGTYEQYF.

This sequence joins TRBV7-2 and TRBJ2-5; a possible D gene is TRBD1 (6 bases). V lost 1 base to trimming and J lost 11 bases, with 23 bases between them. CDR3 length: 16 residues. CDR1 SGHTA and CDR2 FQGNSA come from the germline V gene. CDR3 nucleotides: TGTGCCAGCAGCTTAGGACAACAGGGTGTTGGGAATGAGCAGTACTTC. Residues: CASSLGQQGVGNEQYF.